This T cell receptor beta chain was observed in a study of blood T cells in healthy people across ages (dated by TCRdb to the mid-2010s). Regarding the study in general: In model experiments, template switching captured roughly one uniquely barcoded TCR beta cDNA molecule for every two T cells. To track age-related changes in TCR beta repertoire diversity, the study relied on deep sequencing normalized with unique cDNA molecular identifiers. For two donors (one aged 18 to 30 and one aged 80 or older), the study analyzed two additional independent replicas of 1 million unique cDNA reads from the same blood draw. Donors were grouped into four age groups: young (average approximately 15 years), middle-aged (approximately 41), aged (approximately 58) and long-lived (about 89). To avoid experimental bias, donors of different ages were randomly spread across the sequencing lanes. The research as a whole found: The CMV infection status of donors was not known, potentially confounding age-related changes in expanded clonotypes. A strong correlation was found between observed TCR beta diversity and the percentage of naive T cells measured by flow cytometry. Bulk unsorted PBMC profiling prevented conclusive comparison of naive and antigen-experienced compartments. Observed TCR beta diversity per million T cells fell roughly linearly with age, and a significant reduction was already apparent by age around 40. Estimates of total diversity from one million sequenced T cells were regarded as lower bounds and underestimates. Compared with the aged group, more naive CD4+ T cells, fewer expanded clones and increased TCR diversity were shown by the long-lived group, suggesting age selection.

V has 0 bases trimmed and J has 2 bases trimmed; junction bases matching no gene number 5. The germline V gene yields SGHRS for CDR1 and YFSETQ for CDR2. From the cysteine through the phenylalanine, the CDR3 covers 16 amino acids. Kept here is only the CDR3 DNA, which spans 48 bases and is read in frame from base 1. This clonotype was seen only a few times. Its antigen remains undetermined. The sample holds no much larger clone one base away, and base qualities are not on file. Library preparation employed 5' RACE. The data were produced on an Illumina HiSeq 2500. The second PCR ran for about 7 to 11 cycles and used a J-beta primer mix along with a sample-barcoded 5' primer. A template-switch 5' adaptor carrying 12 random nucleotides introduced a unique molecular identifier onto each TCR beta cDNA molecule. Each sample yielded at least 2.5 million CDR3-containing paired-end reads. All of the RNA was converted into first-strand cDNA using the Mint cDNA synthesis kit, with a TRBC-specific oligonucleotide serving as the primer. Following uracil-DNA glycosylase treatment, all cDNA underwent a first 18-cycle PCR with the universal primers M1SS and BC2_uni_R. The study's own analysis went as follows. Each sample was normalized by randomly selecting 1 million high-quality reads, each carrying a distinct molecular identifier. Reads sharing molecular identifiers were discarded rather than binned into consensus sequences. MiTCR, set to a Q25 quality threshold and the strictest error-elimination algorithm, was used for CDR3 identification, clonotype clustering and error correction. A nonparametric unseen species model with Euler transformation was used to estimate lower-bound total TCR beta diversity. In-frame beta chains were kept once TCRdb had trimmed the public reads at Q25 with fastp and called clones with MiXCR. Rows with a matching CDR3 protein are joined into one entry that keeps the most common DNA and genes. The authors' filters were not applied to this entry. Counted in this sample were about 1.8 million distinct CDR3 sequences; just under 50% of them appeared once. Together, the top ten hold more than 2% of the sample.

The roughly 37 donors, aged about 6 to 95 years, were systemically healthy Caucasian individuals from Russia. Around 9.8 milliliters of peripheral blood were collected from each donor into EDTA-treated Vacutainer tubes. Ficoll-Paque density-gradient centrifugation was used to isolate PBMCs, with at least 7 million per sample. Trizol reagent was used to extract total RNA from the PBMCs, yielding at least 6 micrograms per sample. The percentages of naive CD45RAhigh/CD27high T cells were determined by flow cytometry on a PBMC aliquot from every donor. The sequencing input was blood. This receptor was obtained from a middle-aged woman in good health. The chain is assembled from TRBV5-1 and TRBJ2-3; 8 nucleotides in the junction match TRBD2. The DNA sequence follows: TGCGCCAGCAGCTTGGCGGGGGGGCCCGTCACAGATACGCAGTATTTT. It codes for CASSLAGGPVTDTQYF.